This TCR beta chain is from a study of cytomegalovirus exposure and HLA in healthy donors. Of note for this clone: Its target is not known.

Study observations and caveats: An analysis that came later showed most CMV-associated TCR beta chains appearing HLA-restricted.

The PCR made use of 60 Vbeta and 13 Jbeta primers. Profiled with immunoSEQ multiplex PCR; TCRdb holds only in-frame clones, not every one. The sample consists of approximately 150,000 clones, 70% to 80% of them appearing once. Germline V lookup: CDR1 SGHRS, CDR2 YFSETQ. J gave up 5 bases and V 4 bases, and 9 bases lay outside the gene matches. The CDR3 covers 16 residues. Source material: PBMCs. This receptor was obtained from a man in his forties or fifties in good health and CMV-seronegative. This sequence joins TRBV5-1 and TRBJ1-4; TRBD1 matches at 9 bases. The CDR3 region has the DNA TGCGCCAGCAGCATTAGGTGGGGACAGGGAAATGAAAAACTGTTTTTT. This gives the protein CASSIRWGQGNEKLFF.